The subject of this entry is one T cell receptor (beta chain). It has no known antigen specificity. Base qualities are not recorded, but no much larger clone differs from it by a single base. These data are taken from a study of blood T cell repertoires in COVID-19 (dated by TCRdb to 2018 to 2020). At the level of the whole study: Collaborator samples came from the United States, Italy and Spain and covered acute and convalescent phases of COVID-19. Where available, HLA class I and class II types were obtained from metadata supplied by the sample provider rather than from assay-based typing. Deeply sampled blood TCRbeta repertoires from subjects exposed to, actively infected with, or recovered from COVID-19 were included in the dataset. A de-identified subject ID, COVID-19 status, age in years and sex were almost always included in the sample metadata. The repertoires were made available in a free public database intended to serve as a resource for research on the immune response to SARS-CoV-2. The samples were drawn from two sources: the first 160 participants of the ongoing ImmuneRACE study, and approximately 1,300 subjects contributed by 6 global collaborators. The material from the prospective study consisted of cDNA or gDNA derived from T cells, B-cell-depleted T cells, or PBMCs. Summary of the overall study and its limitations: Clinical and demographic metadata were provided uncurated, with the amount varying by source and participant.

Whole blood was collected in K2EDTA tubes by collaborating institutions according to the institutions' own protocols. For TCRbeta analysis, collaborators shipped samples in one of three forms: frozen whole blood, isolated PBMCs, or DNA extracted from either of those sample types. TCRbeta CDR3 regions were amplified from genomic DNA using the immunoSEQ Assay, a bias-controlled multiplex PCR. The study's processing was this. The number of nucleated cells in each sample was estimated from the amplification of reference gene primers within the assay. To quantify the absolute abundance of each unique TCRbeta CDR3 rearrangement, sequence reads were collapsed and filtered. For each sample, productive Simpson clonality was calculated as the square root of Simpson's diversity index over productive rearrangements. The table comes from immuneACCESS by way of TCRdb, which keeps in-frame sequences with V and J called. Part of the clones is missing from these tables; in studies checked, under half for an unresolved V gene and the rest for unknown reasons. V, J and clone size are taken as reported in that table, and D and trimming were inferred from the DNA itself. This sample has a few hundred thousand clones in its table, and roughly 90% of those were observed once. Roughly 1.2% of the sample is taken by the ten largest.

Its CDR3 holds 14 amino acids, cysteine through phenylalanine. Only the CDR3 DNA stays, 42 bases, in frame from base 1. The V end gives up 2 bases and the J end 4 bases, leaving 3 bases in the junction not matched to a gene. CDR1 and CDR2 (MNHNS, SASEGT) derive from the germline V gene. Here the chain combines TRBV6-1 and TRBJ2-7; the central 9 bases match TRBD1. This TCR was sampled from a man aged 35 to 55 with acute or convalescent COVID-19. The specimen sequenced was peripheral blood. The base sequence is TGTGCCAGCAGTGAACTCGGGACAGGGTACGAGCAGTACTTC. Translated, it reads CASSELGTGYEQYF.